This record covers a single T cell receptor (beta chain). This entry belongs to a study of cytomegalovirus exposure and HLA in healthy donors. The CDR3 totals 15 residues. The germline gives CDR1 LNHDA, CDR2 SQIVND (reference sequence). V was pared by 5 bases and J by 8 bases, with 21 bases between. PCR used 60 Vbeta primers and 13 Jbeta primers. Repertoires were generated with immunoSEQ multiplex PCR, while TCRdb's copy carries only in-frame clones and drops some. The sample has approximately 120,000 clones, 80% to 85% seen once. This TCR came from a woman in her 30s in good health and CMV-seronegative. The rearrangement links TRBV19 to TRBJ1-2; D perhaps matches TRBD1 (6 bases). Sequenced material: PBMCs. CDR3 coding DNA: TGTGCCAGTAGTGATCGACAGGCTCTCATTGGGGGCTACACCTTC. As protein: CASSDRQALIGGYTF.